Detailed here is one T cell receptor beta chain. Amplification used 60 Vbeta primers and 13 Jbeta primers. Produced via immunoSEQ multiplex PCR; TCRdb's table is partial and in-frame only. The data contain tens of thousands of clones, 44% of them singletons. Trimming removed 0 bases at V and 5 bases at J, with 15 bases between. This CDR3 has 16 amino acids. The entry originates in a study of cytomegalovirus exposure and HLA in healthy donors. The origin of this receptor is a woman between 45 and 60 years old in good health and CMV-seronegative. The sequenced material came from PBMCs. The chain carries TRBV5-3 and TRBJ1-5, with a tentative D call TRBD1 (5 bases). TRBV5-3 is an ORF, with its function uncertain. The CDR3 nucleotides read TGTGCCAGAAGCTTGGCCGCCGCCAGGGAGGATCAGCCCCAGCATTTT. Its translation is CARSLAAAREDQPQHF.